These 17 T cell receptor beta chains were all obtained from the same sample, sequenced in a study of T cell responses to AZD1222 COVID-19 vaccine. Repertoires were generated with immunoSEQ multiplex PCR, while TCRdb's copy carries only in-frame clones and drops some. The sample records about 180,000 clones, 88% being singletons. The source was peripheral blood, collected 28 days after the second AZD1222 dose. These TCRs come from an adult who received the AZD1222 COVID-19 vaccine.

The rearrangement joins TRBV6-1 to TRBJ1-2; D is unresolved. Germline V gives CDR1 MNHNS, CDR2 SASEGT. The CDR3 has 13 residues. The germline V and J ends were trimmed by 2 bases and 1 base, with 5 bases remaining between them. CDR3: CASSENINYGYTF. CDR3 in DNA: TGTGCCAGCAGTGAAAATATTAACTATGGCTACACCTTC.

There are a few counts of this clone. The chain couples TRBV3-1 (or the pseudogene TRBV3-2) to TRBJ2-1; a weak D match, TRBD2 (6 bases). The germline V gene encodes CDR1 LGHDT and CDR2 YNNKEL (reference sequence). V shed 1 base and J shed 9 bases, with 7 bases lying between them. This CDR3 has 12 amino acids. The CDR3 nucleotides are TGTGCCAGCAGCCAAGGGAGGGTTGAGCAGTTCTTC. Translation gives CASSQGRVEQFF.

This clone has at least ten counts. V and J are TRBV4-2 and TRBJ2-6, with a possible D match to TRBD1 (6 bases). The ends were cut back, 1 base at V and 6 bases at J, with 10 bases in the middle. The CDR3 totals 15 residues. Germline CDR1 reads LGHNA; CDR2 reads YNFKEQ. The chain's CDR3 is CASSQAQGEANVLTF. DNA for the CDR3: TGTGCCAGCAGCCAAGCACAGGGAGAGGCCAACGTCCTGACTTTC.

This rearrangement joins TRBV7-9 to TRBJ1-2; D unclear. This CDR3 is built from 13 residues. V was cut by 5 bases and J by 2 bases, with 9 bases left in between. CDR1 and CDR2 (germline): SEHNR, FQNEAQ (reference sequence). The CDR3 DNA reads as TGTGCCAGCAGCCCCGCAGTCAACTATGGCTACACCTTC. Protein sequence: CASSPAVNYGYTF.

The CDR3: CASSLSSRLGGGQETQYF. CDR3 coding DNA: TGTGCCAGCAGTTTATCTTCCCGACTAGGAGGTGGGCAAGAGACCCAGTACTTC. V usage is TRBV27 and J usage is TRBJ2-5; D is perhaps TRBD2 (6 bases). The germline V gene encodes CDR1 MNHEY and CDR2 SMNVEV (reference sequence). V was shortened by 0 bases and J by 2 bases, with 19 bases between the two germline ends. The CDR3 extends over 18 amino acids.

CDR3 nucleotides: TGTGCCAGTACCGGGACAGGGGCCACCGGGGAGCTGTTTTTT. This sequence encodes CASTGTGATGELFF. The chain has TRBV19 and TRBJ2-2, with 10 bases matching TRBD1. Germline assignment: CDR1 LNHDA and CDR2 SQIVND (reference sequence). The CDR3 totals 14 residues. With 7 bases clipped from V and 4 bases from J, the junction kept 3 bases outside the gene matches.

DNA for the CDR3: TGTGCCAGCAGTACCAGGGTTCGCTCTGGAAACACCATATATTTT. Translated, it gives CASSTRVRSGNTIYF. J is TRBJ1-3 and V is TRBV2; weak D call: TRBD1 (5 bases). V dropped 5 bases and J dropped 0 bases, with 11 bases sitting between them. CDR3 length equals 15 residues. Germline-derived CDR1 and CDR2 are SNHLY and FYNNEI.

The V gene is TRBV5-4, the J gene TRBJ1-2; tentative D call: TRBD1 (5 bases). Germline CDR1 SGHNT, CDR2 YYREEE (reference sequence). Trimming removed 4 bases at V and 5 bases at J, with 12 bases between. The CDR3 sequence is 13 residues long. The CDR3 is CASSPPAGYGYTF. In nucleotides, the CDR3 is TGTGCCAGCAGCCCTCCGGCAGGGTATGGCTACACCTTC.

The V and J genes are TRBV6-4 and TRBJ1-6; D ambiguous. Germline CDR1 MRHNA, CDR2 SNTAGT. V dropped 3 bases and J dropped 1 base, with 4 bases sitting between them. This CDR3 is built from 14 residues. Here the CDR3 reads CASSEGSYNSPLHF. For the CDR3, the DNA is TGTGCCAGCAGTGAAGGATCCTATAATTCACCCCTCCACTTT.

The rearrangement joins TRBV6-2 or TRBV6-3 to TRBJ1-5; D is uncertain. Germline-derived CDR1 and CDR2 are MNHEY and SVGEGT. V lost 2 bases to trimming and J lost 0 bases, with 8 bases between them. The CDR3 spans 15 residues. The chain's CDR3 is CASSYVQISNQPQHF. The CDR3 bases are TGTGCCAGCAGTTACGTTCAGATTAGCAATCAGCCCCAGCATTTT.

The rearrangement uses TRBV19 and TRBJ1-4; 8 bases line up with TRBD1. The CDR3 length is 17 residues. V shed 5 bases and J 0 bases; nucleotides not matched to a gene: 8. Per germline, CDR1 LNHDA and CDR2 SQIVND (reference sequence). This CDR3 reads CASSAPGQDTTNEKLFF. The CDR3 nucleotides read TGTGCCAGTAGTGCCCCGGGACAGGATACAACTAATGAAAAACTGTTTTTT.

The chain recombines TRBV3-1 (or the pseudogene TRBV3-2) with TRBJ2-2; D gene ambiguous. The CDR3 runs 11 residues. CDR1 and CDR2 (germline): LGHDT, YNNKEL (reference sequence). The V and J ends lost 2 bases and 6 bases respectively, with 1 base between them. In DNA form, the CDR3 reads TGTGCCAGCAGCCAACCCGGGGAGCTGTTTTTT. Its translation is CASSQPGELFF.

The genes are TRBV25-1 and TRBJ1-1, with D unclear. The CDR3 has 14 amino acids. Per the germline V gene, CDR1 is MGHDK and CDR2 is SYGVNS. The V gene lost 6 bases and the J gene lost 0 bases, with 11 bases spanning the gap. The CDR3 DNA sequence: TGTGCCAGCAGCGACGGAGGATTGAACACTGAAGCTTTCTTT. Amino acid sequence: CASSDGGLNTEAFF.

The V gene is TRBV11-3, the J gene TRBJ2-3, with TRBD2 identical over 9 bases. The germline V gene encodes CDR1 SGHNT and CDR2 YENEEA. There are 15 residues in the CDR3. The V and J ends lost 6 bases and 7 bases, in that order; junction bases with no gene match: 11. CDR3 region: CASSFSGGSAYTQYF. CDR3 nucleotides: TGTGCCAGCAGTTTTAGCGGGGGCTCGGCGTATACGCAGTATTTT.

The rearrangement links TRBV7-9 to TRBJ2-5; D ambiguous. Trimming took off 5 bases at V and 2 bases at J, with 6 bases between the two ends. The CDR3 has 12 residues. Per germline, CDR1 SEHNR and CDR2 FQNEAQ (reference sequence). The CDR3: CASSPTQETQYF. The DNA for the CDR3 is TGTGCCAGCAGCCCTACGCAAGAGACCCAGTACTTC.

J is TRBJ2-3 and V is TRBV5-1; D unclear. The germline V gene encodes CDR1 SGHRS and CDR2 YFSETQ. The CDR3 spans 13 residues. The V and J ends lost 2 bases and 4 bases respectively, with 8 bases between them. The CDR3 region has the DNA TGCGCCAGCAGCTTTCGGTGGGCAGATACGCAGTATTTT. Translating gives CASSFRWADTQYF.

The chain couples TRBV5-4 to TRBJ1-4, with D possibly being TRBD1 (5 bases). V lost 1 base and J 8 bases, leaving 12 bases between the germline ends. In germline, CDR1 is SGHNT, CDR2 YYREEE (reference sequence). This CDR3 contains 14 residues. As DNA, the CDR3 is TGTGCCAGCAGCTTGAACCAGGGCAAGGAAAAACTGTTTTTT. This sequence encodes CASSLNQGKEKLFF.